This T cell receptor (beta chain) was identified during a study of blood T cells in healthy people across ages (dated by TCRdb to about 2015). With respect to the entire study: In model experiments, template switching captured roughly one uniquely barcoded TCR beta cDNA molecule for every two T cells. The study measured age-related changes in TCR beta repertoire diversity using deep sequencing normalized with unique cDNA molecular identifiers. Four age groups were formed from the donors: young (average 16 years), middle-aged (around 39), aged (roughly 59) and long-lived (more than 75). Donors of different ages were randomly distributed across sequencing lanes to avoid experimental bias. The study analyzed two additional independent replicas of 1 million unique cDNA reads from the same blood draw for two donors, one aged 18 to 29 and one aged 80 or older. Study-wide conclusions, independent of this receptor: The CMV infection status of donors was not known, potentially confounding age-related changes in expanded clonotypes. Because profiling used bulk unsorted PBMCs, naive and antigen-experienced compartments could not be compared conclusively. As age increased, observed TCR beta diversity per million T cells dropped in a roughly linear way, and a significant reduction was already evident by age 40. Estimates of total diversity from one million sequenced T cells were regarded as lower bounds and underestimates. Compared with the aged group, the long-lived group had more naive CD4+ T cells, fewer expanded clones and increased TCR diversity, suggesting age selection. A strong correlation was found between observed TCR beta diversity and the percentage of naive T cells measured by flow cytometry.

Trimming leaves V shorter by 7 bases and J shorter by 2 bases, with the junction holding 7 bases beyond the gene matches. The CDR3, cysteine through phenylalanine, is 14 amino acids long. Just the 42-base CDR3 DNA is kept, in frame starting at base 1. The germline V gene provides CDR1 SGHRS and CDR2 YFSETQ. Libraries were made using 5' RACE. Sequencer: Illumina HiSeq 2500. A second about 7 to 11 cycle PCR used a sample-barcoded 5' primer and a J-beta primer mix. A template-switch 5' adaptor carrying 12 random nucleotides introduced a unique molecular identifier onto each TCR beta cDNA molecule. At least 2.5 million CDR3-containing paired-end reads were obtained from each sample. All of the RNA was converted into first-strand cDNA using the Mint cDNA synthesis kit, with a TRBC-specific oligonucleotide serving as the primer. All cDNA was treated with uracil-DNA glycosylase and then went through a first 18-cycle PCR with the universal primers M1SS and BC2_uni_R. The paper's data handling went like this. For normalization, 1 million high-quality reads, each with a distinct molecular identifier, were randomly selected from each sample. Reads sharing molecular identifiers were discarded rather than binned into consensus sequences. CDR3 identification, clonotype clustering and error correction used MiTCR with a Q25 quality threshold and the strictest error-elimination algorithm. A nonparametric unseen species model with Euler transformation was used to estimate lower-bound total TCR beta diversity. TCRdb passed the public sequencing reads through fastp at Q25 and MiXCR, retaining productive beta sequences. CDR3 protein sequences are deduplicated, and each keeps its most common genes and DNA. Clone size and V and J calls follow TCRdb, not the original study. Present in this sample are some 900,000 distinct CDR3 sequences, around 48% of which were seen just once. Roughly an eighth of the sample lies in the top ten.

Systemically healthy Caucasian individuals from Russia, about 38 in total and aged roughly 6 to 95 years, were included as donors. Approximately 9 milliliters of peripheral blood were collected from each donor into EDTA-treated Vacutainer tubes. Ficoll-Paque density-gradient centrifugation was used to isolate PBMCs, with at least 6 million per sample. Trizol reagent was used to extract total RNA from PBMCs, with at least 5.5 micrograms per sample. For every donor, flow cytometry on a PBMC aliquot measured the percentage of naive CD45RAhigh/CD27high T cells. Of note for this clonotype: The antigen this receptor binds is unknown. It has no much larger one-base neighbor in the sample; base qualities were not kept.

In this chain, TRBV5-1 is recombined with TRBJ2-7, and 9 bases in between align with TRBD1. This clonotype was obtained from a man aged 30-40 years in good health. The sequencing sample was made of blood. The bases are TGCGCCAGCCGACTCGGGACAGGGACCTACGAGCAGTACTTC. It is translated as CASRLGTGTYEQYF.